These 9 T cell receptor beta chains were all obtained from the same sample, sequenced in a study of blood T cell repertoires in COVID-19 (dated by TCRdb to 2019 to 2021). The library was built by means of the immunoSEQ multiplex PCR assay. The clones in this table, taken by TCRdb from immuneACCESS, are in-frame only. Not every clone is retained; where verified, under half of the shortfall comes from an unresolved V gene, and the cause of the rest is unknown. The sample table shows a few hundred thousand clones, and roughly 90% are seen once. The ten largest make up nearly 2% of the sample. The sequenced sample consisted of peripheral blood. The source of these receptors is a man in his thirties or forties with active or convalescent COVID-19.

J is TRBJ2-7 and V is TRBV25-1; D possibly corresponds to TRBD1 (5 bases). The ends were cut back, 4 bases at V and 5 bases at J, with 12 bases in the middle. The germline CDR1 and CDR2 sequences are MGHDK and SYGVNS. The CDR3 totals 13 residues. The CDR3: CASSARGRDEQYF. CDR3 bases: TGTGCCAGCAGTGCCCGTGGCAGGGACGAGCAGTACTTC.

This sequence joins TRBV9 and TRBJ1-2, with 7 bases that match TRBD1. Trimming cost V 3 bases and J 2 bases; bases outside gene matches: 10. CDR3 length: 16 residues. Germline values: CDR1 SGDLS, CDR2 YYNGEE. In DNA form, the CDR3 reads TGTGCCAGCAGCGAATCGGGACAGATGACGAACTATGGCTACACCTTC. Translated: CASSESGQMTNYGYTF.

Worth noting for this clone: The sample has other DNA sequences that encode this CDR3 too. The chain has TRBV3-1 (or the pseudogene TRBV3-2) and TRBJ1-3, with TRBD1 matching over 7 bases. Germline V gene lookup returns CDR1 LGHDT and CDR2 YNNKEL (reference sequence). The CDR3 is 13 amino acids. Trimming removed 3 bases from V and 4 bases from J; junction bases left unmatched: 0. CDR3 sequence (DNA): TGTGCCAGCAGCCAGGGACAGGGAAACACCATATATTTT. It specifies CASSQGQGNTIYF.

This clone was seen a few times. The chain is built from TRBV25-1 and TRBJ2-7; 7 bases map to TRBD2. Germline values: CDR1 MGHDK, CDR2 SYGVNS. Trimming removed 3 bases from V and 3 bases from J; junction bases left unmatched: 5. CDR3 length: 14 residues. CDR3 in amino acids: CASSDHAGVYEQYF. In DNA, the CDR3 is TGTGCCAGCAGTGATCATGCGGGGGTCTACGAGCAGTACTTC.

J is TRBJ1-2 and V is TRBV14, with D uncertain. The CDR3 has 13 residues. V was pared by 4 bases and J by 6 bases, with 12 bases between. Germline CDR1 and CDR2: SGHDN and FVKESK. CDR3 residues: CASSLAGGDGYTF. The CDR3 DNA follows: TGTGCCAGCAGCCTGGCAGGCGGGGATGGCTACACCTTC.

The DNA for the CDR3 is TGTGCCAGCAGTAAAGGAGACAGGGACAATCAGCCCCAGCATTTT. Residues: CASSKGDRDNQPQHF. This rearrangement joins TRBV5-5 to TRBJ1-5; TRBD1 agrees at 7 bases. After removal of 5 bases from V and 3 bases from J, the junction contained 8 bases not matched to a gene. CDR3 size: 15 residues. Germline lookup yields CDR1 SGHKS and CDR2 YYEKEE (reference sequence).

The chain couples TRBV29-1 to TRBJ1-2; D might be TRBD1 (5 bases). The V and J ends lost 2 bases and 0 bases respectively, with 10 bases between them. This CDR3 is built from 14 residues. In germline, CDR1 is SQVTM, CDR2 ANQGSEA. CDR3 sequence: CSVEQGLSNYGYTF. The CDR3, as DNA: TGCAGCGTTGAACAGGGCCTTTCTAACTATGGCTACACCTTC.

This clone was seen just once. The chain has TRBV5-1 and TRBJ1-2; TRBD1 agrees at 10 bases. Per germline, CDR1 SGHRS and CDR2 YFSETQ. The CDR3 consists of 14 residues. Germline trimming cut 0 bases from V and 9 bases from J; bases unmatched to any gene: 5. This chain's CDR3 is CASSLEGTGERYTF. The DNA of the CDR3 is TGCGCCAGCAGCTTGGAGGGGACAGGGGAACGCTACACCTTC.

The chain joins TRBV9 to TRBJ2-5, with 8 bases aligning to TRBD2. The CDR3 is 15 residues long. The germline gives CDR1 SGDLS, CDR2 YYNGEE. The junction had 7 bases not matched to a gene; V was cut back by 2 bases and J by 4 bases. CDR3 region: CASSVWGGGSETQYF. CDR3 DNA sequence: TGTGCCAGCAGCGTCTGGGGCGGGGGGTCAGAGACCCAGTACTTC.